The sequence of this T cell receptor beta chain was determined in a study of blood T cells in healthy people across ages. Study-level results: In the absence of known donor CMV status, changes in expanded clonotypes were possibly confounded.

A sample-barcoded 5' primer and a J-beta primer mix were used in a second PCR of roughly 7 to 12 cycles. TCRdb analysed the 5' RACE reads with MiXCR anew, one entry per CDR3 protein. This sample has around 1.5 million distinct CDR3 sequences, with roughly 45% found just once. Each sample used at least 6 million PBMCs. The CDR3 covers 16 residues. V was pared by 5 bases and J by 4 bases, with 7 bases of the junction left unmatched. Germline V gives CDR1 MNHEY, CDR2 SMNVEV (reference sequence). Comment on this clonotype: Its antigen remains unidentified.

The receptor was isolated from a woman aged 18 to 35 in good health. Specimen: blood. The chain combines TRBV27 with TRBJ2-3; TRBD1 aligns across 12 bases. This CDR3 reads CASSPRDRGPADTQYF. In DNA, the CDR3 is TGTGCCAGCAGTCCCCGGGACAGGGGGCCCGCAGATACGCAGTATTTT.